One sample yielded the 13 T cell receptor beta chains listed below, sequenced in a study of human T cells and chemical hapten exposure (dated by TCRdb to the early 2020s). In light of the paper, this sample's time point label describes: pre-sensitization, week 0. The treatment or condition label corresponds to: therapeutic diphenylcyclopropenone sensitization with weekly scalp DPC. Libraries came from RACE. The listed sequencing device is NextSeq 500. TCRdb reanalyzed the raw reads on its own, using fastp at Q25 for trimming and MiXCR for clone calling, and kept in-frame beta chains. Rows merge per CDR3 protein into single entries with the most common DNA and genes. The sample has 190,000 or so distinct CDR3 sequences on record, approximately 29% of them singletons. Just under 3% of the sample is held by the ten biggest clonotypes. The sequencing here drew on whole blood, taken in connection with sensitization to the hapten diphenylcyclopropenone (DPC). These receptors came from a woman aged 25 to 39 with alopecia areata. Some clones in this sample may be carry-over from other donors' samples.

The chain is built from TRBV4-1 and TRBJ2-3, with 8 positions matching TRBD1. The trim removed 2 bases at V and 5 bases at J, leaving 3 bases unmatched. The CDR3 runs to 14 residues. Germline CDR1 is MGHRA and CDR2 is YSYEKL. DNA of the CDR3: TGCGCCAGCAGCCAACCAGGGGGCGGAGATACGCAGTATTTT. Residues: CASSQPGGGDTQYF.

The V gene is TRBV27, the J gene TRBJ1-3; D remains ambiguous. The CDR3 spans 13 residues. V was cut by 0 bases and J by 3 bases, with 3 bases left in between. Germline CDR1 and CDR2: MNHEY and SMNVEV (reference sequence). The CDR3 DNA reads as TGTGCCAGCAGTTTATCGGTTGGAAACACCATATATTTT. This translates into CASSLSVGNTIYF.

In its sample, this clonotype was seen a few times. This chain uses TRBV28 with TRBJ1-4; possible D gene TRBD1, 5 bases. This CDR3 spans 12 amino acids. Germline-derived CDR1 and CDR2 are MDHEN and SYDVKM. V was trimmed by 6 bases and J by 10 bases, leaving 12 bases between them. CDR3 in amino acids: CASSRDGRKLFF. The CDR3 bases are TGTGCCAGCAGCCGGGACGGCCGAAAACTGTTTTTT. The whole variable domain, remainder taken from reference TRBV28 and TRBJ1-4, is DVKVTQSSRYLVKRTGEKVFLECVQDMDHENMFWYRQDPGLGLRLIYFSYDVKMKEKGDIPEGYSVSREKKERFSLILESASTNQTSMYLCASSRDGRKLFFGSGTQLSVL.

The chain combines TRBV5-1 with TRBJ2-2; TRBD2 agrees at 11 bases. Germline lookup yields CDR1 SGHRS and CDR2 YFSETQ. V gave up 1 base and J gave up 6 bases; unmatched junction bases: 2. The CDR3 spans 15 residues. The DNA of the CDR3 is TGCGCCAGCAGCTTGACTAGCGGGAGTTCCGGGGAGCTGTTTTTT. Translated, it gives CASSLTSGSSGELFF.

The chain combines TRBV21-1 with TRBJ2-7; the table's D call of TRBD1 was not tested on the DNA. TRBV21-1 counts as a pseudogene. CDR3 length: 15 residues. Here the CDR3 DNA reads TGTGCCAGCAGCTCATCGGACAGGGGGCCCTACGAGCAGTACTTC. The encoded protein is CASSSSDRGPYEQYF.

The chain joins TRBV6-5 to TRBJ2-1, with 9 bases identical to TRBD1. The V gene's germline CDR1 is MNHEY and CDR2 SVGAGI. This CDR3 spans 15 amino acids. V lost 2 bases and J lost 9; bases outside the gene matches: 8. CDR3 residues: CASSYPRTGDSEQFF. In DNA, the CDR3 is TGTGCCAGCAGTTACCCCCGGACAGGGGATAGTGAGCAGTTCTTC.

This clonotype occurred a few times. The gene calls are TRBV30 and TRBJ1-6; D is perhaps TRBD1 (6 bases). V dropped 2 bases and J dropped 10 bases, with 24 bases sitting between them. This CDR3 has 17 residues. Germline CDR1 reads GTSNPN; CDR2 reads SVGIG (reference sequence). The CDR3 spells CAWSLDRRPFSGSPLHF. CDR3 bases: TGTGCCTGGAGTCTGGACAGAAGACCCTTTTCTGGATCACCCCTCCACTTT.

This clonotype was counted only a few times. This chain connects TRBV10-2 to TRBJ2-7, with 10 bases fitting TRBD2. CDR1 WSHSY and CDR2 SAAADI come from the germline V gene. J was trimmed by 6 bases and V by 3 bases; bases with no gene match: 5. This CDR3 spans 14 amino acids. This chain's CDR3 is CASSDRLAGAEQYF. The CDR3 nucleotides are TGCGCCAGCAGTGATAGGCTAGCGGGAGCCGAGCAGTACTTC.

V usage is TRBV6-5 and J usage is TRBJ1-4; TRBD1 matches at 10 bases. From germline, CDR1 is MNHEY and CDR2 SVGAGI. V lost 2 bases and J lost 8; bases outside the gene matches: 8. The CDR3 contains 16 residues. CDR3 nucleotide sequence: TGTGCCAGCAGTTACGGGACAGGGGCAAGCTACGAAAAACTGTTTTTT. This sequence encodes CASSYGTGASYEKLFF.

The chain carries TRBV28 and TRBJ2-1; the D is unclear. CDR1 MDHEN and CDR2 SYDVKM come from the germline V gene. The CDR3 has 18 amino acids. Trimming took off 1 base at V and 6 bases at J, with 22 bases between the two ends. The CDR3 DNA reads as TGTGCCAGCAGTTTATTCATCTTAGGGCAGCATAAGGTCAATGAGCAGTTCTTC. Translated, it gives CASSLFILGQHKVNEQFF.

The gene calls are TRBV28 and TRBJ1-4; D ambiguous. V was clipped by 5 bases and J by 1 base, with 11 bases between them. Germline lookup yields CDR1 MDHEN and CDR2 SYDVKM. The CDR3 contains 15 residues. The CDR3 is CASSGATITNEKLFF. The CDR3 DNA reads TGTGCCAGCAGTGGAGCGACCATAACTAATGAAAAACTGTTTTTT.

The chain links TRBV5-1 to TRBJ1-1; 9 nucleotides match TRBD1. Germline V lookup: CDR1 SGHRS, CDR2 YFSETQ. This CDR3 has 16 amino acids. V shed 3 bases and J 5 bases; nucleotides not matched to a gene: 11. CDR3 region: CASSSPSGQGRTEAFF. The CDR3 DNA follows: TGCGCCAGCAGCTCCCCTTCGGGACAGGGACGAACTGAAGCTTTCTTT.

This sequence joins TRBV12-3 or TRBV12-4 and TRBJ1-2; no firm D call. The CDR3 sequence is 14 residues long. Trimming removed 1 base at V and 5 bases at J, with 11 bases between. The CDR3 DNA reads as TGTGCCAGCAGTTTAGACCAGGTGCATTATGGCTACACCTTC. Its protein is CASSLDQVHYGYTF.